This TCR beta chain was profiled in a study of T cell repertoires in cytomegalovirus infection. Study-wide points: Based on cumulative public TCR beta family frequency, carriers of CMV plus the relevant HLA were identified. Clonotype analysis showed dominance of the ex vivo response by HLA-C-restricted CMV-specific TCR beta clonotypes.

From the reads, TCRdb called clonotypes with MiXCR, one entry per CDR3 protein. The repertoire includes about 310,000 distinct CDR3 sequences, about a tenth of them detected once, and more than 2.5% sits in the top ten. V was pared by 2 bases and J by 2 bases, with 10 bases between. This CDR3 has 14 amino acids. Looked up from germline, CDR1 is MNHNS and CDR2 is SASEGT. This clonotype came up many times. Its antigen is unidentified. Sequenced: PBMCs. This TCR came from a human donor in good health (CMV status not recorded). Some clones in this sample may be carry-over from other donors' samples. The chain couples TRBV6-1 to TRBJ2-7; D ambiguous. The CDR3 region has the DNA TGTGCCAGCAGTGAATCTAACGGTCCCTACGAGCAGTACTTC. Its translation: CASSESNGPYEQYF.